The 32 T cell receptor beta chains below all came from one sample that was sequenced in a study of regulatory dendritic cells for organ transplantation. The protocol was immunoSEQ multiplex PCR, while the TCRdb copy is restricted to in-frame clones and leaves out a portion. The sample shows roughly 5,200 clones, more than 55% of them seen only once. Sequenced sample: memory CD8+ T cells from blood. The subset is: CD45RO+ memory T cells. The receptors were gathered from a human donor in good health.

This clone qualifies as medium-sized. V and J are TRBV7-9 and TRBJ2-7, with D unclear. Trimming removed 4 bases from V and 4 bases from J, with 8 bases in between. In germline, CDR1 is SEHNR, CDR2 FQNEAQ (reference sequence). The CDR3 covers 12 residues. CDR3 DNA sequence: TGTGCCAGCAGCTCGAACCTATACGAGCAGTACTTC. This gives the protein CASSSNLYEQYF.

This sequence joins TRBV4-3 and TRBJ2-3; no clear D gene. The germline CDR1 and CDR2 sequences are LGHNA and YSLEER. The CDR3 runs 16 residues. V lost 4 bases and J 1 base, leaving 15 bases between the germline ends. The CDR3 region is CASSPAFGEGTDTQYF. CDR3 nucleotide sequence: TGCGCCAGCAGCCCCGCCTTTGGCGAGGGCACAGATACGCAGTATTTT.

The V and J genes are TRBV6-5 and TRBJ1-1; D unresolved. The CDR3 contains 13 residues. V lost 0 bases and J 7 bases, leaving 9 bases between the germline ends. Per the germline V gene, CDR1 is MNHEY and CDR2 is SVGAGI. The CDR3 DNA reads TGTGCCAGCAGTTACTCGAAAGGAGGTGAAGCTTTCTTT. Translated: CASSYSKGGEAFF.

The rearrangement uses TRBV5-4 and TRBJ1-2, with D hard to call. From germline, CDR1 is SGHNT and CDR2 YYREEE (reference sequence). The length of the CDR3 is 15 residues. V dropped 5 bases and J dropped 4 bases, with 18 bases sitting between them. The CDR3 reads CASSWNTGAGYGYTF. The CDR3 nucleotides read TGTGCCAGCAGTTGGAATACGGGCGCGGGCTATGGCTACACCTTC.

This clone turned up a few times. The chain is built from TRBV7-2 and TRBJ2-7, with TRBD1 identical over 9 bases. V lost 4 bases and J lost 3; bases outside the gene matches: 7. The CDR3 consists of 15 residues. Germline loops: CDR1 SGHTA, CDR2 FQGNSA. The chain's CDR3 is CASSSRGQGNYEQYF. Here the CDR3 DNA reads TGTGCCAGCAGCTCGAGGGGACAGGGAAACTACGAGCAGTACTTC.

In its sample, this clone was seen a few times. This chain uses TRBV9 with TRBJ2-1, with TRBD2 identical over 8 bases. The CDR3 extends over 15 amino acids. The germline V gene encodes CDR1 SGDLS and CDR2 YYNGEE. Trimming removed 4 bases from V and 1 base from J; junction bases left unmatched: 4. The chain's CDR3 is CASSLSGGSYNEQFF. CDR3 DNA: TGTGCCAGCAGCTTGAGCGGGGGTTCCTACAATGAGCAGTTCTTC.

This chain joins TRBV2 and TRBJ1-2, with TRBD1 matching 8 bases. The junction had 4 bases not matched to a gene; V was cut back by 9 bases and J by 1 base. The V gene's germline CDR1 is SNHLY and CDR2 FYNNEI. The CDR3 runs 13 residues. The CDR3 bases are TGTGCCAGACCGGGACAGGATAACTATGGCTACACCTTC. Amino acid sequence: CARPGQDNYGYTF.

The CDR3: CSVVAGGFSNEQFF. The CDR3, as DNA: TGCAGCGTTGTAGCGGGGGGATTTTCCAATGAGCAGTTCTTC. The rearrangement links TRBV29-1 to TRBJ2-1; 10 nucleotides line up with TRBD2. The ends lost 4 bases at V and 6 bases at J; junction bases unmatched: 6. Germline CDR1 reads SQVTM; CDR2 reads ANQGSEA. The CDR3 runs 14 residues.

The V and J genes are TRBV6-4 and TRBJ2-2, with TRBD2 matching 15 bases. Germline CDR1 reads MRHNA; CDR2 reads SNTAGT. The ends lost 0 bases at V and 3 bases at J; junction bases unmatched: 2. CDR3 size: 18 residues. The DNA of the CDR3 is TGTGCCAGCAGTGACTCGGGGACTAGCGGGGGGCACACCGGGGAGCTGTTTTTT. This translates into CASSDSGTSGGHTGELFF.

By proportion, this clone is medium-sized (0.01 to 0.1%). V is TRBV6-4 and J is TRBJ2-2, with D unresolved. In germline, CDR1 is MRHNA, CDR2 SNTAGT. The ends were cut back, 4 bases at V and 1 base at J, with 4 bases in the middle. The CDR3 runs to 13 residues. The CDR3 nucleotides read TGTGCCAGCAGTGCAGGGAACACCGGGGAGCTGTTTTTT. This gives the protein CASSAGNTGELFF.

CDR3 in DNA: TGCAGCGTTGGACAGAGAGAAGACTCTGGGGCCAACGTCCTGACTTTC. This sequence encodes CSVGQREDSGANVLTF. The V gene is TRBV29-1, the J gene TRBJ2-6; perhaps TRBD1 as D (5 bases). Germline V gene sequence: CDR1 SQVTM, CDR2 ANQGSEA. This CDR3 has 16 residues. The V gene lost 4 bases and the J gene lost 0 bases, with 13 bases spanning the gap.

This clone was picked up one time. The chain links TRBV5-1 to TRBJ2-7, with D perhaps TRBD1 (6 bases). The CDR3 runs 17 residues. The germline V gene has CDR1 SGHRS and CDR2 YFSETQ. V was pared by 1 base and J by 2 bases, with 19 bases between. The CDR3, as DNA: TGCGCCAGCAGCTTGTGGGATCCAAAGGACAGCACCTACGAGCAGTACTTC. It is translated as CASSLWDPKDSTYEQYF.

This clone showed up just a few times. This chain links TRBV13 with TRBJ1-6; 7 bases agree with TRBD1. The germline gives CDR1 PRHDT, CDR2 FYEKMQ (reference sequence). The CDR3 has 15 residues. J lost 5 bases, V lost 5 bases, and 6 bases had no gene match. The chain's CDR3 is CASSAPGTDNSPLHF. CDR3 sequence (DNA): TGTGCCAGCAGCGCCCCCGGGACAGATAATTCACCCCTCCACTTT.

The chain uses TRBV27 and TRBJ2-7; D call uncertain. CDR3 size: 16 residues. The germline CDR1 and CDR2 sequences are MNHEY and SMNVEV (reference sequence). Trimming took off 5 bases at V and 0 bases at J, with 17 bases between the two ends. The CDR3 coding sequence is TGTGCCAGCAGTCTGACGTTGGGCCATAGCTCCTACGAGCAGTACTTC. The encoded protein is CASSLTLGHSSYEQYF.

The chain joins TRBV19 to TRBJ2-5; no clear D gene. There are 13 residues in the CDR3. CDR1 and CDR2 from the germline V gene are LNHDA and SQIVND (reference sequence). The V end was cut by 3 bases, the J end by 2 bases, with 7 bases between. The CDR3 nucleotides read TGTGCCAGTAGTATCAGGAATCAAGAGACCCAGTACTTC. Its protein product is CASSIRNQETQYF.

This chain connects TRBV13 to TRBJ1-2; possible D gene TRBD1, 5 bases. The V end lost 4 bases, the J end lost 6 bases, and 15 bases lay between the germline ends. Germline values: CDR1 PRHDT, CDR2 FYEKMQ (reference sequence). The CDR3 spans 14 residues. CDR3 amino acids: CASSSWGGSDGYTF. CDR3 in DNA: TGTGCCAGCAGCTCCTGGGGGGGTAGCGATGGCTACACCTTC.

This clone was observed a single time. The CDR3 protein is CASRKGGNQPQHF. The CDR3 DNA sequence: TGTGCCAGCAGGAAGGGGGGCAATCAGCCCCAGCATTTT. The gene calls are TRBV2 and TRBJ1-5; D perhaps matches TRBD1 (6 bases). The CDR3 is 13 residues long. Between the trimmed V and J ends, which lost 6 bases and 2 bases, there was a span of 8 bases. Per germline, CDR1 SNHLY and CDR2 FYNNEI.

The chain carries TRBV6-1 and TRBJ2-5; D gene ambiguous. CDR1 is MNHNS and CDR2 is SASEGT in the germline V gene. This CDR3 is built from 13 residues. The ends were cut back, 6 bases at V and 2 bases at J, with 10 bases in the middle. DNA for the CDR3: TGTGCCAGCAGGGTCACAGAACAAGAGACCCAGTACTTC. Its translation: CASRVTEQETQYF.

The V gene is TRBV11-3, the J gene TRBJ2-7, with a possible D match to TRBD2 (5 bases). The CDR3 is made up of 14 amino acids. Looked up from germline, CDR1 is SGHNT and CDR2 is YENEEA. The germline V and J ends were trimmed by 1 base and 1 base, with 8 bases remaining between them. The CDR3 sequence is CASSLGVASYEQYF. As DNA, the CDR3 is TGTGCCAGCAGCTTAGGGGTAGCGTCCTACGAGCAGTACTTC.

The chain has TRBV6-5 and TRBJ1-1; 8 bases are shared with TRBD1. Unmatched junction bases numbered 18, after V lost 4 bases and J lost 11 bases. The CDR3 loop spans 16 amino acids. Germline V gene data show CDR1 as MNHEY and CDR2 as SVGAGI. CDR3 in DNA: TGTGCCAGCAGTTCGCCCCCAGACAGGGGAGGAATGTCGGCTTTCTTT. It translates to CASSSPPDRGGMSAFF.

The V and J genes are TRBV19 and TRBJ2-1; 8 bases map to TRBD2. V dropped 1 base and J dropped 7; count of bases not matched to a gene: 6. There are 15 residues in the CDR3. Germline assignment: CDR1 LNHDA and CDR2 SQIVND (reference sequence). The DNA for the CDR3 is TGTGCCAGTAGTATAGTCGGGGGGGCCATGAATGAGCAGTTCTTC. Protein sequence: CASSIVGGAMNEQFF.

This clone has only a few counts. The V gene is TRBV19, the J gene TRBJ1-1; no reliable D call. V dropped 8 bases and J dropped 1 base, with 8 bases sitting between them. The germline V gene has CDR1 LNHDA and CDR2 SQIVND (reference sequence). CDR3 length: 12 residues. Written as DNA, the CDR3 is TGTGCCAGTGACCCGGGGAACACTGAAGCTTTCTTT. This sequence encodes CASDPGNTEAFF.

The chain employs TRBV9 and TRBJ2-7; 8 positions match TRBD1. V gave up 4 bases and J gave up 6 bases; unmatched junction bases: 0. Looked up from germline, CDR1 is SGDLS and CDR2 is YYNGEE. The CDR3 runs 11 residues. CDR3 sequence: CASSQGAEQYF. DNA of the CDR3: TGTGCCAGCAGCCAGGGGGCCGAGCAGTACTTC.

The chain couples TRBV6-1 to TRBJ2-2; 10 bases match TRBD1. The V gene end was trimmed by 4 bases and the J gene end by 4 bases; junction bases not matched to a gene: 6. The CDR3 sequence is 16 residues long. Germline V gives CDR1 MNHNS, CDR2 SASEGT. Here the CDR3 reads CASSVADRGGTGELFF. The CDR3 coding sequence is TGTGCCAGCAGTGTGGCGGACAGGGGGGGCACCGGGGAGCTGTTTTTT.

In its sample, this clone ranks as medium-sized. The gene calls are TRBV5-4 and TRBJ2-1; D not resolved. CDR3 length equals 12 residues. Trimming took 4 bases from V and 7 from J, leaving 9 bases between them. Per the germline V gene, CDR1 is SGHNT and CDR2 is YYREEE (reference sequence). Here the CDR3 DNA reads TGTGCCAGCAGCGTCCCCCCGAATGAGCAGTTCTTC. Translation gives CASSVPPNEQFF.

This clone rates as medium-sized. The rearrangement uses TRBV11-1 and TRBJ1-6, with a tentative D call TRBD1 (5 bases). CDR1 is SGHAT and CDR2 is FQDESV in the germline V gene (reference sequence). Deletions cut 4 bases from V and 4 bases from J, with 14 bases between. There are 16 residues in the CDR3. For the CDR3, the DNA is TGTGCCAGCAGCTCTACAGGCGACATTTATAATTCACCCCTCCACTTT. This gives the protein CASSSTGDIYNSPLHF. Combining the CDR3 with reference TRBV11-1 and TRBJ1-6 gives the whole variable domain EAEVAQSPRYKITEKSQAVAFWCDPISGHATLYWYRQILGQGPELLVQFQDESVVDDSQLPKDRFSAERLKGVDSTLKIQPAELGDSAMYLCASSSTGDIYNSPLHFGNGTRLTVT.

V and J are TRBV6-6 and TRBJ1-1; no firm D call. Germline V CDR1 and CDR2: MNHNY, SVGAGI (reference sequence). The V and J ends lost 4 bases and 7 bases respectively, with 4 bases between them. The CDR3 spans 10 residues. Here the CDR3 DNA reads TGTGCCAGCAGTTCCTATGAAGCTTTCTTT. Its translation is CASSSYEAFF.

This clone came up a few times. The chain uses TRBV14 and TRBJ2-2; D remains unclear. Germline-derived CDR1 and CDR2 are SGHDN and FVKESK. V lost 5 bases and J 4 bases, leaving 8 bases between the germline ends. This CDR3 has 13 residues. The CDR3 nucleotides read TGTGCCAGCAGCTACGGTTTCACCGGGGAGCTGTTTTTT. Its protein product is CASSYGFTGELFF. Full variable domain (outside the CDR3, taken from reference TRBV14 and TRBJ2-2): EAGVTQFPSHSVIEKGQTVTLRCDPISGHDNLYWYRRVMGKEIKFLLHFVKESKQDESGMPNNRFLAERTGGTYSTLKVQPAELEDSGVYFCASSYGFTGELFFGEGSRLTVL.

The chain recombines TRBV11-1 with TRBJ2-7; possible D gene TRBD2, 6 bases. Germline V gene data show CDR1 as SGHAT and CDR2 as FQDESV (reference sequence). CDR3 size: 13 residues. Trimming stripped 8 bases from V and 3 bases from J, with 14 bases between. Written as DNA, the CDR3 is TGTGCCAGCGGGGGGAGTGCCGACTACGAGCAGTACTTC. As protein: CASGGSADYEQYF.

This chain uses TRBV7-9 with TRBJ2-2; 10 positions agree with TRBD2. Losses at the gene ends were 8 bases for V and 2 bases for J; bases not matched to a gene: 8. Germline V gene sequence: CDR1 SEHNR, CDR2 FQNEAQ (reference sequence). The CDR3 sequence is 16 residues long. The CDR3 here is CASGRTSGANTGELFF. In DNA form, the CDR3 reads TGTGCCAGCGGCAGGACTAGCGGAGCTAACACCGGGGAGCTGTTTTTT.

This chain connects TRBV15 to TRBJ2-3, with 8 bases lining up with TRBD2. The germline gives CDR1 LNHNV, CDR2 YYDKDF (reference sequence). V shed 5 bases, J shed 3 bases, and the junction held 10 bases outside the gene matches. The CDR3 is 16 amino acids. CDR3 sequence (DNA): TGTGCCACCAGCCTGACTACAGGCGGGGGGACAGATACGCAGTATTTT. This translates into CATSLTTGGGTDTQYF.

The V and J genes are TRBV27 and TRBJ2-3; 10 nucleotides agree with TRBD2. CDR3 length: 15 residues. Germline CDR1 is MNHEY and CDR2 is SMNVEV (reference sequence). V dropped 3 bases and J dropped 4; count of bases not matched to a gene: 4. The CDR3 sequence: CASSFGTSDADTQYF. DNA for the CDR3: TGTGCCAGCAGTTTCGGGACTAGCGACGCAGATACGCAGTATTTT.